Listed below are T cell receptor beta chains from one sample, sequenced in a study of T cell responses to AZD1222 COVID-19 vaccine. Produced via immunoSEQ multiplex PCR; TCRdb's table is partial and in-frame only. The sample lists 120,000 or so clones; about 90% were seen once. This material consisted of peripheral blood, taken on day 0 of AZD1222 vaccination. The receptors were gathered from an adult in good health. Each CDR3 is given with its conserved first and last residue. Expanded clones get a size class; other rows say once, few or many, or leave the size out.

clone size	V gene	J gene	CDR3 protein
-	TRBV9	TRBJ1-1	CATGAGLDTEAFF
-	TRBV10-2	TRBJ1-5	CASSEEKTGHSNQPQHF
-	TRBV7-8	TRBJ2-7	CASSPNGGEQYF
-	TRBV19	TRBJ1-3	CASSIGGSSGNTIYF
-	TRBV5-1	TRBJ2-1	CASSLVWGSYNEQFF
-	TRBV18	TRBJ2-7	CASSADLGYEQYF
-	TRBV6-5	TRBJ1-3	CAVLSGTGNTIYF
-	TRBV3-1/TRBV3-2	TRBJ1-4	CASSQNSGTILSKLFF
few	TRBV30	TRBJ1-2	CAWGTGGVGYTF
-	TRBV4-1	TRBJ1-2	CASSQTTGGDYGYTF
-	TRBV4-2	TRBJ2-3	CASSQEGVAGVPDTQYF
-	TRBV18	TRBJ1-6	CASSPDSYNSPLHF
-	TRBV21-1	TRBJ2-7	CASSKATGLAGGRTYEQYF
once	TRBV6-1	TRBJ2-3	CASGQAGGPFPDTQYF
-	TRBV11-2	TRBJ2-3	CASSLWEGRTDTQYF
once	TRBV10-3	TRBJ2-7	CAISAIGDGGSYEQYF
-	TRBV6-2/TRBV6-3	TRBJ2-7	CASSYVGGYEQYF
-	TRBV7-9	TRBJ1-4	CASSPQGWNEKLFF
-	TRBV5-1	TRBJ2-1	CASSLGGAYNEQFF
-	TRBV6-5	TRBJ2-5	CASKGFSGMKETQYF
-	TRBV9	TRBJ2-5	CASSVGTSGGETQYF
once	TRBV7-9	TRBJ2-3	CASSPGTSGVGTQYF
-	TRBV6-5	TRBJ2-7	CASSYSGFSYEQYF
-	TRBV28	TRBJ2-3	CASSFGTDGTDTQYF
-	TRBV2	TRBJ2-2	CASSVSRDRATGELFF
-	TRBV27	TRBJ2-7	CASSSQPPTGGGEQYF
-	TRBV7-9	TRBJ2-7	CASSLSPVFPGGLYEQYF
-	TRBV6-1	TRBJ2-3	CASSETGARRTDTQYF
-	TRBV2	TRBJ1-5	CASTPRASEPQHF
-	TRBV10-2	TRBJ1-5	CASSDRQGMREQPQHF
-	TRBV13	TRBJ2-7	CASSPADRGYEQYF
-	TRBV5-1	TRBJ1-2	CASSPYSSANYGYTF
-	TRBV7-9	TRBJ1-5	CASSFEQNQPQHF
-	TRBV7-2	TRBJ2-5	CASSGSAGPQETQYF
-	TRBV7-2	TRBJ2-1	CASSARLAGEQFF
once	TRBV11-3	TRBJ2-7	CASSAPGLASYEQYF
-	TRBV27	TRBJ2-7	CASSRGDQGTYEQYF
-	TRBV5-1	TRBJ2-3	CASSLGARSGGTDTQYF
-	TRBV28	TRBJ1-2	CASSFTGQGFSGYTF
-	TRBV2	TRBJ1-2	CASQATGTGNYGYTF
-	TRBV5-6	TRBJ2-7	CASSSLVAGTDLTYEQYF
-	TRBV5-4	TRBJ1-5	CASSWFGPQHF
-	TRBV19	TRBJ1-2	CASSPALGPYGYTF
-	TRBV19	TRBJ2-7	CASSITGATYEQYF
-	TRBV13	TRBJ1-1	CASSNPGKGYTEAFF
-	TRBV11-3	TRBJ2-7	CASSLPGARSPYEQYF
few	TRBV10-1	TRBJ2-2	CASSDSAPGTGELFF
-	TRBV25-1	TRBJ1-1	CASSGRGHTEAFF
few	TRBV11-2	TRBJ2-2	CASRPGTGELFF
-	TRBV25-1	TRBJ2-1	CASSDPGPFSYNEQFF
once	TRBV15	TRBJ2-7	CATSRDWFTAYEQYF
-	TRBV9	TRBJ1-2	CASSVDGGLGGYTF
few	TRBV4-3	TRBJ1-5	CASSQDLGLNQPQHF
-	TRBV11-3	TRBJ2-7	CASSSIGQGRAFEQYF